These 21 T cell receptor beta chains came from one sample sequenced in a study of circulating CD8 cells and anti-PD-1 response in melanoma. Sorting of live CD3+CD8+TCRalphabeta+ cells by PD-1 and/or TIGIT gave four subsets. Each library started from about 15 ng of total RNA using the QIAseq Immune Repertoire TCR panel. TCRdb reprocessed the reads via MiXCR and lists one record per CDR3 protein. Of approximately 1,200 distinct CDR3 sequences in the sample, roughly 6.7% were seen once. Specimen: CD8+ T cells from PBMCs, collected at baseline or after one month of anti-PD-1 therapy (not recorded which). Receptor source: a human donor with melanoma.

About this clonotype itself: This likely comes from a read error, as the CDR3 has no conserved phenylalanine or tryptophan at its end. The chain has TRBV24-1 and TRBJ2-3, with D unresolved. The V and J ends lost 11 bases and 5 bases respectively, with 13 bases between them. The germline gives CDR1 KGHDR, CDR2 SFDVKD. This CDR3 contains 12 residues. CDR3 coding DNA: TGTGCCAGTGATTTAGGTGGAGATACGCAGTATTCT. Translated, it gives CASDLGGDTQYS.

By sample fraction, this clonotype is medium-sized. The J gene is TRBJ2-2, the V gene TRBV19; D is unclear. Germline CDR1 and CDR2: LNHDA and SQIVND (reference sequence). CDR3 length equals 15 residues. Trimming pared 3 bases from V and 3 bases from J, leaving 11 bases between. In DNA, the CDR3 is TGTGCCAGTAGTATCTTCAGCTCGTACACCGGGGAGCTGTTTTTT. It translates to CASSIFSSYTGELFF.

The chain combines TRBV29-1 with TRBJ2-5; TRBD1 is a possible D gene (5 bases). The CDR3 contains 14 residues. The V end lost 6 bases, the J end lost 5 bases, and 19 bases lay between the germline ends. Germline V gives CDR1 SQVTM, CDR2 ANQGSEA. As DNA, the CDR3 is TGCAGCGTCCCGGCGGTCCAGGGCCTGGAGACCCAGTACTTC. Amino acids: CSVPAVQGLETQYF.

This clonotype is judged medium-sized. V usage is TRBV2 and J usage is TRBJ2-1, with 13 bases that match TRBD2. V lost 5 bases and J lost 6; bases outside the gene matches: 4. Germline CDR1 and CDR2: SNHLY and FYNNEI. This CDR3 is built from 15 residues. The CDR3 protein is CASSSGLAGINEQFF. CDR3 coding DNA: TGTGCCAGCAGTTCGGGACTAGCGGGGATCAATGAGCAGTTCTTC.

This clonotype is termed large. The J gene is TRBJ1-1, the V gene TRBV19; D uncertain. V gave up 1 base and J gave up 0 bases, with 9 bases separating them. The CDR3 spans 15 residues. Germline CDR1 and CDR2: LNHDA and SQIVND (reference sequence). As DNA, the CDR3 is TGTGCCAGTAGTATAGTAGCGGGTATGAACACTGAAGCTTTCTTT. This gives the protein CASSIVAGMNTEAFF. The complete variable domain, with remaining parts taken from reference TRBV19 and TRBJ1-1, reads DGGITQSPKYLFRKEGQNVTLSCEQNLNHDAMYWYRQDPGQGLRLIYYSQIVNDFQKGDIAEGYSVSREKKESFPLTVTSAQKNPTAFYLCASSIVAGMNTEAFFGQGTRLTVV.

This clonotype is large in the sample. V usage is TRBV2 and J usage is TRBJ2-3, with TRBD2 as a possible D gene (6 bases). Germline V lookup: CDR1 SNHLY, CDR2 FYNNEI. The CDR3 length is 14 residues. Trimming removed 7 bases at V and 4 bases at J, with 15 bases between. Here the CDR3 reads CASKTSTSADTQYF. Here the CDR3 DNA reads TGTGCCAGCAAAACTTCGACTAGTGCAGATACGCAGTATTTT. Variable domain in full (rest from reference TRBV2 and TRBJ2-3): EPEVTQTPSHQVTQMGQEVILRCVPISNHLYFYWYRQILGQKVEFLVSFYNNEISEKSEIFDDQFSVERPDGSNFTLKIRSTKLEDSAMYFCASKTSTSADTQYFGPGTRLTVL.

The rearrangement uses TRBV20-1 and TRBJ2-3; D is ambiguous. There are 14 residues in the CDR3. Germline V gives CDR1 DFQATT, CDR2 SNEGSKA (reference sequence). V was pared by 5 bases and J by 10 bases, with 22 bases between. CDR3 sequence (DNA): TGCAGTGCTCTGGACGGACCTTTCATCAACGCGCAGTATTTT. Translation: CSALDGPFINAQYF.

This clonotype is medium-sized. The chain joins TRBV19 to TRBJ1-5; D gene ambiguous. Looked up from germline, CDR1 is LNHDA and CDR2 is SQIVND (reference sequence). Between the trimmed V and J ends, which lost 3 bases and 3 bases, there was a span of 15 bases. The CDR3 length is 16 residues. The CDR3 nucleotides are TGTGCCAGTAGTATGTCAGGATGGTCTTTCAATCAGCCCCAGCATTTT. Translating it yields CASSMSGWSFNQPQHF. Combining the CDR3 with reference TRBV19 and TRBJ1-5 gives the whole variable domain DGGITQSPKYLFRKEGQNVTLSCEQNLNHDAMYWYRQDPGQGLRLIYYSQIVNDFQKGDIAEGYSVSREKKESFPLTVTSAQKNPTAFYLCASSMSGWSFNQPQHFGDGTRLSIL.

In its sample, this clonotype is large. The chain has TRBV19 and TRBJ1-5, with unresolved D. V was cut by 3 bases and J by 0 bases, with 6 bases left in between. The CDR3 runs 14 residues. Germline V gene lookup returns CDR1 LNHDA and CDR2 SQIVND (reference sequence). CDR3 DNA sequence: TGTGCCAGTAGTATGGGGAATAGCAATCAGCCCCAGCATTTT. It encodes CASSMGNSNQPQHF.

By frequency in the sample, this clonotype is large. J is TRBJ2-7 and V is TRBV27, with D possibly called TRBD1 or TRBD2 (7 bases each). Looked up from germline, CDR1 is MNHEY and CDR2 is SMNVEV (reference sequence). V dropped 8 bases and J dropped 4 bases, with 21 bases sitting between them. The CDR3 spans 15 residues. The CDR3 spells CASSWGGGSIYEQYF. CDR3 nucleotide sequence: TGTGCCAGCTCATGGGGAGGGGGCAGCATATACGAGCAGTACTTC.

The chain recombines TRBV27 with TRBJ2-2; D gene unclear. Per the germline V gene, CDR1 is MNHEY and CDR2 is SMNVEV (reference sequence). The CDR3 has 14 residues. The ends were cut back, 2 bases at V and 1 base at J, with 5 bases in the middle. The CDR3 is CASSLGLNTGELFF. As DNA, the CDR3 is TGTGCCAGCAGTTTAGGGTTGAACACCGGGGAGCTGTTTTTT.

With respect to this clonotype: The junction departs from germline at one end; a sequencing error may be responsible. This chain links TRBV19 with TRBJ1-1; D ambiguous. Per the germline V gene, CDR1 is LNHDA and CDR2 is SQIVND (reference sequence). The CDR3 sequence is 15 residues long. The CDR3 sequence is CASSIVWSSNTEAFF. CDR3 in DNA: TGTGCCAGTAGTATAGTGTGGAGCTCGAACACCGAAGCTTTCTTT. Drawing the rest from reference TRBV19 and TRBJ1-1, the complete variable domain is DGGITQSPKYLFRKEGQNVTLSCEQNLNHDAMYWYRQDPGQGLRLIYYSQIVNDFQKGDIAEGYSVSREKKESFPLTVTSAQKNPTAFYLCASSIVWSSNTEAFFGQGTRLTVV.

This clonotype ranks as large (0.1 to 1%). This chain uses TRBV27 with TRBJ2-2; possible D gene TRBD2, 6 bases. CDR1 is MNHEY and CDR2 is SMNVEV in the germline V gene (reference sequence). The CDR3 spans 13 residues. V shed 7 bases and J shed 7 bases, with 13 bases lying between them. CDR3 in DNA: TGTGCCAGCACCCCAGGGCGGGGCGGGGAGCTGTTTTTT. It translates to CASTPGRGGELFF.

By proportion, this clonotype is medium-sized. The chain has TRBV12-5 and TRBJ2-7; D gene ambiguous. This CDR3 spans 12 amino acids. CDR1 and CDR2 from the germline V gene are LGHNT and FRNRAP. V lost 7 bases and J 3 bases, leaving 10 bases between the germline ends. The CDR3: CASATRVYEQYF. The CDR3 DNA is TGTGCTAGTGCCACGAGAGTCTACGAGCAGTACTTC.

This clonotype is judged large. V and J are TRBV7-2 and TRBJ2-3, with D unclear. Deletions cut 1 base from V and 7 bases from J, with 6 bases between. CDR3 length equals 12 residues. Germline assignment: CDR1 SGHTA and CDR2 FQGNSA. CDR3 nucleotides: TGTGCCAGCAGCTTAGGTGGGAATACGCAGTATTTT. Translated: CASSLGGNTQYF.

This clonotype showed up just a few times. The V call is TRBV11-2, the J call TRBJ2-3, with a weak D call TRBD1 (5 bases). Trimming removed 5 bases at V and 4 bases at J, with 13 bases between. Germline lookup yields CDR1 SGHAT and CDR2 FQNNGV. The CDR3 covers 14 residues. CDR3 sequence (DNA): TGTGCCAGCAGCGTTGGGGCAGGAGCAGATACGCAGTATTTT. Amino acid sequence: CASSVGAGADTQYF.

In this sample, this clonotype is large (0.1 to 1%). V usage is TRBV29-1 and J usage is TRBJ1-2, with D unclear. Trimming shortened V by 4 bases and J by 3 bases, and 9 bases separated the two germline ends. This CDR3 comprises 12 residues. Germline CDR1 reads SQVTM; CDR2 reads ANQGSEA. Written as DNA, the CDR3 is TGCAGCGTTGGAATCAGTGACTATGGCTACACCTTC. This codes for CSVGISDYGYTF.

By its share, this clonotype is large (0.1 to 1%). The chain employs TRBV12-3 or TRBV12-4 and TRBJ1-1; perhaps TRBD1 as D (6 bases). Trimming shortened V by 6 bases and J by 1 base, and 12 bases separated the two germline ends. This CDR3 has 14 residues. DNA of the CDR3: TGTGCCAGCAGGCTACAGGGCGCGAACACTGAAGCTTTCTTT. Residues: CASRLQGANTEAFF.

This clonotype was seen more than once but under ten times. The gene calls are TRBV6-1 and TRBJ2-7; perhaps TRBD2 as D (6 bases). CDR3 size: 15 residues. Deletions cut 1 base from V and 0 bases from J, with 10 bases between. Germline V gene sequence: CDR1 MNHNS, CDR2 SASEGT. The CDR3, as DNA: TGTGCCAGCAGTGAAGAAGACGGGAGCTCCTACGAGCAGTACTTC. Protein product: CASSEEDGSSYEQYF.

In its sample, this clonotype ranks as medium-sized. The V gene is TRBV12-3 or TRBV12-4, the J gene TRBJ2-1; TRBD1 might be the D (7 bases). This CDR3 region has 15 residues. V lost 5 bases and J 0 bases, leaving 11 bases between the germline ends. The CDR3 DNA sequence: TGTGCCAGCAGTGTGCAGGGGGGCTCCTACAATGAGCAGTTCTTC. Its translation is CASSVQGGSYNEQFF.

This clonotype is deemed large. The chain uses TRBV27 and TRBJ1-1; perhaps TRBD1 as D (5 bases). Germline assignment: CDR1 MNHEY and CDR2 SMNVEV (reference sequence). Trimming took off 5 bases at V and 0 bases at J, with 13 bases between the two ends. This CDR3 spans 15 amino acids. The CDR3 DNA is TGTGCCAGCAGTCCCTACCAGGGCATGAACACTGAAGCTTTCTTT. This codes for CASSPYQGMNTEAFF.